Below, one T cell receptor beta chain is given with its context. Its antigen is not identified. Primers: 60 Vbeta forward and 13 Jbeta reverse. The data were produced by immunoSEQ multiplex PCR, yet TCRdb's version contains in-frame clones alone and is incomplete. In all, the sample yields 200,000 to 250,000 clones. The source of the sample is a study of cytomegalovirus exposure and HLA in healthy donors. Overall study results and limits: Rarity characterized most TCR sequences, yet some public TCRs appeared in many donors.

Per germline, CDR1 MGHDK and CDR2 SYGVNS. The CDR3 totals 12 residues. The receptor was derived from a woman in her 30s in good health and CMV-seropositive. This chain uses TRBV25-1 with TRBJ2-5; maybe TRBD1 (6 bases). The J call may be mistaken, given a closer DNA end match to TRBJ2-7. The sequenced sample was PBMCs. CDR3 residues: CASSRQGYEQYF. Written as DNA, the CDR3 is TGTGCCAGCAGTCGCCAGGGGTACGAGCAGTACTTC.